The 13 T cell receptor beta chains below come from one sample, sequenced in a study of shared clonotypes between healthy human individuals. Profiling relied on immunoSEQ multiplex PCR, and the TCRdb table lists in-frame clones only, not all of them. The data show around 2.3 million clones, 95% seen once. The sequenced sample was naive CD4+ T cells sorted from blood. Subset denoted: CD45RA+ positively selected. These receptors were taken from a man younger than 30 in good health.

CDR3 DNA: TGTGCCAGCAGCGTCCTCTATCGTTGTCGCGGATACAATCAGCCCCAGCATTTT. This encodes CASSVLYRCRGYNQPQHF. V and J are TRBV9 and TRBJ1-5, with unresolved D. The CDR3 is 18 residues long. The V end was cut by 2 bases, the J end by 3 bases, with 21 bases between. The germline V gene encodes CDR1 SGDLS and CDR2 YYNGEE.

The chain joins TRBV4-2 to TRBJ1-5; D might be TRBD1 (5 bases). This CDR3 region has 12 residues. Per germline, CDR1 LGHNA and CDR2 YNFKEQ. The V and J ends lost 2 bases and 10 bases respectively, with 9 bases between them. CDR3 protein: CASSQPGNPQHF. DNA of the CDR3: TGTGCCAGCAGCCAACCAGGGAATCCCCAGCATTTT.

V and J are TRBV6-1 and TRBJ1-3; no clear D gene. Germline CDR1 is MNHNS and CDR2 is SASEGT. This CDR3 region has 14 residues. Trimming pared 8 bases from V and 2 bases from J, leaving 13 bases between. The CDR3 reads CASGSPEAGNTIYF. The CDR3 DNA sequence: TGTGCCAGCGGGAGCCCTGAGGCTGGAAACACCATATATTTT.

The chain couples TRBV11-2 to TRBJ2-3; D not resolved. The CDR3 is 14 residues long. V was cut by 2 bases and J by 0 bases, with 6 bases left in between. Germline V gene sequence: CDR1 SGHAT, CDR2 FQNNGV. The CDR3: CASSLSPSTDTQYF. The DNA of the CDR3 is TGTGCCAGCAGCTTATCGCCTAGCACAGATACGCAGTATTTT.

The chain has TRBV15 and TRBJ2-7; D perhaps matches TRBD1 (5 bases). Per germline, CDR1 LNHNV and CDR2 YYDKDF (reference sequence). The CDR3 spans 13 residues. V was pared by 5 bases and J by 3 bases, with 11 bases between. The CDR3 DNA follows: TGTGCCACCAGCGCGGACACGTTCTACGAGCAGTACTTC. Its protein is CATSADTFYEQYF.

The J gene is TRBJ2-5, the V gene TRBV4-3; D remains ambiguous. V was cut by 1 base and J by 5 bases, with 17 bases left in between. Germline loops: CDR1 LGHNA, CDR2 YSLEER. This CDR3 has 16 residues. CDR3 nucleotides: TGCGCCAGCAGCCAAGTTACCCCCGCGCAGGCTGAGACCCAGTACTTC. Translated: CASSQVTPAQAETQYF.

The rearrangement uses TRBV7-9 and TRBJ2-5, with D maybe TRBD1 (6 bases). V was cut by 5 bases and J by 5 bases, with 12 bases left in between. The CDR3 runs 13 residues. In germline, CDR1 is SEHNR, CDR2 FQNEAQ (reference sequence). This CDR3 reads CASSPTGFETQYF. CDR3 coding DNA: TGTGCCAGCAGCCCCACAGGGTTCGAGACCCAGTACTTC.

The chain links TRBV28 to TRBJ1-4; D ambiguous. Trimming cost V 3 bases and J 2 bases, with 10 bases left between them. This CDR3 contains 15 residues. Germline lookup yields CDR1 MDHEN and CDR2 SYDVKM. DNA of the CDR3: TGTGCCAGCAGTTTTTGGGGAGCGACTAATGAAAAACTGTTTTTT. Protein: CASSFWGATNEKLFF. The entire variable domain, with the rest obtained from reference TRBV28 and TRBJ1-4, is as follows: DVKVTQSSRYLVKRTGEKVFLECVQDMDHENMFWYRQDPGLGLRLIYFSYDVKMKEKGDIPEGYSVSREKKERFSLILESASTNQTSMYLCASSFWGATNEKLFFGSGTQLSVL.

The genes are TRBV7-2 and TRBJ2-3, with 11 bases lining up with TRBD2. The CDR3 consists of 17 residues. Unmatched junction bases numbered 10, after V lost 6 bases and J lost 2 bases. From germline, CDR1 is SGHTA and CDR2 FQGNSA. CDR3 DNA sequence: TGTGCCAGCAGAGAAGCAAGACTAGCGGGAACCACAGATACGCAGTATTTT. Translating gives CASREARLAGTTDTQYF.

The chain employs TRBV27 and TRBJ2-3, with 9 bases matching TRBD2. Unmatched junction bases numbered 1, after V lost 3 bases and J lost 0 bases. The CDR3 has 15 amino acids. CDR1 MNHEY and CDR2 SMNVEV come from the germline V gene (reference sequence). CDR3: CASSFTSGSTDTQYF. The CDR3 DNA follows: TGTGCCAGCAGTTTCACTAGCGGGAGCACAGATACGCAGTATTTT.

On this clone: Different DNA sequences within this sample yield the same CDR3. The CDR3 here is CASSRTSGYTDTQYF. CDR3 nucleotides: TGCGCCAGCAGCCGGACTAGCGGGTACACAGATACGCAGTATTTT. J is TRBJ2-3 and V is TRBV5-1; 11 nucleotides align to TRBD2. The CDR3 sequence is 15 residues long. J lost 2 bases, V lost 4 bases, and 3 bases had no gene match. Germline values: CDR1 SGHRS, CDR2 YFSETQ.

The CDR3 here is CASSESLLAKNIQYF. Here the CDR3 DNA reads TGTGCCAGCAGTGAGAGCCTCCTAGCCAAAAACATTCAGTACTTC. The rearrangement links TRBV25-1 to TRBJ2-4; D is uncertain. CDR1 and CDR2 (germline): MGHDK, SYGVNS. The V end lost 3 bases, the J end lost 0 bases, and 9 bases lay between the germline ends. The CDR3 runs 15 residues. The whole variable domain, remainder taken from reference TRBV25-1 and TRBJ2-4, is EADIYQTPRYLVIGTGKKITLECSQTMGHDKMYWYQQDPGMELHLIHYSYGVNSTEKGDLSSESTVSRIRTEHFPLTLESARPSHTSQYLCASSESLLAKNIQYFGAGTRLSVL.

Notes on this clone: Other nucleotide sequences in the sample specify the same CDR3. The genes are TRBV5-1 and TRBJ2-1; D is possibly TRBD2 (6 bases). This CDR3 is built from 15 residues. Germline V gene lookup returns CDR1 SGHRS and CDR2 YFSETQ. With 0 bases removed from V and 4 bases from J, the gap between germline ends came to 11 bases. The CDR3 region has the DNA TGCGCCAGCAGCTTGGATCGGGGGACGTACAATGAGCAGTTCTTC. Translated, it gives CASSLDRGTYNEQFF.